Listed here are 26 T cell receptor beta chains from one sample, sequenced in a study of patients with pleural tuberculosis. TCRdb passed the reads through MiXCR, listing each CDR3 protein once. This table has 45,000 to 60,000 distinct CDR3 sequences, 5.5% to 8% appearing once. These receptors all stem from a human donor with pleural tuberculosis.

This clonotype came up many times. The chain uses TRBV12-3 or TRBV12-4 and TRBJ2-1; 13 bases align to TRBD2. The CDR3 is 15 amino acids. Trimming removed 7 bases from V and 8 bases from J; junction bases left unmatched: 8. DNA of the CDR3: TGTGCCAGCACCATGGGACTAGCGGGAATCGATGAGCAGTTCTTC. Protein: CASTMGLAGIDEQFF.

This clonotype was observed at least ten times. The chain couples TRBV29-1 to TRBJ2-1, with TRBD1 as a possible D gene (6 bases). In germline, CDR1 is SQVTM, CDR2 ANQGSEA. The V end lost 3 bases, the J end lost 3 bases, and 9 bases lay between the germline ends. This CDR3 contains 13 residues. CDR3 nucleotides: TGCAGCGTTGATTACAGGGACTACAATGAGCAGTTCTTC. Translated, it gives CSVDYRDYNEQFF.

This clonotype was counted at least ten times. This chain joins TRBV19 and TRBJ2-3, with 8 nucleotides matching TRBD1. Germline CDR1 LNHDA, CDR2 SQIVND (reference sequence). This CDR3 spans 15 amino acids. The trim removed 3 bases at V and 4 bases at J, leaving 6 bases unmatched. Here the CDR3 reads CASSMVQGGADTQYF. In DNA, the CDR3 is TGTGCCAGTAGTATGGTACAGGGGGGCGCAGATACGCAGTATTTT.

This clonotype occurred many times. This chain links TRBV11-1 with TRBJ2-3; 7 bases line up with TRBD1. The CDR3 has 14 residues. The trim removed 6 bases at V and 4 bases at J, leaving 7 bases unmatched. Germline V gene data show CDR1 as SGHAT and CDR2 as FQDESV (reference sequence). CDR3 coding DNA: TGTGCCAGCAGTTCTGACAGGGTCTCAGATACGCAGTATTTT. Amino acid sequence: CASSSDRVSDTQYF.

Concerning this clonotype: This may stem from a read error, because a much larger clone lies one nucleotide away. The chain joins TRBV18 to TRBJ2-7, with no clear D. Trimming removed 2 bases from V and 5 bases from J, with 7 bases in between. The CDR3 is 12 amino acids. CDR1 is KGHSH and CDR2 is LQKENI in the germline V gene. In DNA, the CDR3 is TGTGCCAGCTCACCATGGGATGACGAGCAGTACTTC. Translation: CASSPWDDEQYF.

In its sample, this clonotype was seen many times. J is TRBJ1-6 and V is TRBV10-1; perhaps TRBD1 as D (5 bases). This CDR3 has 14 amino acids. Germline lookup yields CDR1 WNHNN and CDR2 SYGVQD (reference sequence). V shed 5 bases and J shed 7 bases, with 12 bases lying between them. The CDR3 sequence: CASSPGLGNSPLHF. Here the CDR3 DNA reads TGCGCCAGCAGTCCGGGACTTGGGAATTCACCCCTCCACTTT.

This clonotype turned up a few times. J is TRBJ2-2 and V is TRBV12-3 or TRBV12-4; no reliable D call. The CDR3 runs to 14 residues. V was clipped by 1 base and J by 1 base, with 4 bases between them. The CDR3 sequence: CASSLVLNTGELFF. Here the CDR3 DNA reads TGTGCCAGCAGTTTAGTCTTGAACACCGGGGAGCTGTTTTTT.

Many counts were recorded for this clonotype. The V call is TRBV24-1, the J call TRBJ2-3, with unresolved D. Trimming cost V 4 bases and J 0 bases, with 4 bases left between them. The V gene's germline CDR1 is KGHDR and CDR2 SFDVKD. The CDR3 length is 13 residues. For the CDR3, the DNA is TGTGCCACCAGTGACGGAAGCACAGATACGCAGTATTTT. Protein product: CATSDGSTDTQYF.

This clonotype came up many times. CDR3 in amino acids: CASSLDPLVADTQYF. CDR3 DNA sequence: TGTGCCAGCAGCTTAGATCCTCTCGTGGCAGATACGCAGTATTTT. The rearrangement links TRBV11-2 to TRBJ2-3; D unclear. The V gene lost 0 bases and the J gene lost 4 bases, with 11 bases spanning the gap. The CDR3 totals 15 residues. Germline CDR1 SGHAT, CDR2 FQNNGV. Supplemented by reference TRBV11-2 and TRBJ2-3, the full variable domain reads EAGVAQSPRYKIIEKRQSVAFWCNPISGHATLYWYQQILGQGPKLLIQFQNNGVVDDSQLPKDRFSAERLKGVDSTLKIQPAKLEDSAVYLCASSLDPLVADTQYFGPGTRLTVL.

The table lists this clonotype with many counts. This chain joins TRBV13 and TRBJ2-3; 13 positions match TRBD2. The germline V gene has CDR1 PRHDT and CDR2 FYEKMQ (reference sequence). There are 16 residues in the CDR3. J gave up 4 bases and V 4 bases, and 5 bases lay outside the gene matches. The CDR3 here is CASSSLAGGLADTQYF. The CDR3 coding sequence is TGTGCCAGCAGCTCACTAGCGGGAGGGCTCGCAGATACGCAGTATTTT.

CDR3 sequence: CASSPEALVYNEQFF. The CDR3 DNA reads as TGTGCCAGCAGCCCCGAGGCTTTGGTTTACAATGAGCAGTTCTTC. The chain has TRBV11-2 and TRBJ2-1; unclear D gene. This CDR3 contains 15 residues. The germline V gene has CDR1 SGHAT and CDR2 FQNNGV. Trimming cost V 5 bases and J 4 bases, with 15 bases left between them.

This clonotype has a count of ten or more. This chain uses TRBV2 with TRBJ2-1, with 10 bases matching TRBD1. The CDR3 sequence is 15 residues long. The junction had 7 bases not matched to a gene; V was cut back by 2 bases and J by 9 bases. The germline V gene encodes CDR1 SNHLY and CDR2 FYNNEI. The CDR3 DNA reads as TGTGCCAGCAGTGAAAAGGACAGGGGGTGGGTTGAGCAGTTCTTC. This translates into CASSEKDRGWVEQFF. The full variable domain, with the rest looked up from reference TRBV2 and TRBJ2-1, is EPEVTQTPSHQVTQMGQEVILRCVPISNHLYFYWYRQILGQKVEFLVSFYNNEISEKSEIFDDQFSVERPDGSNFTLKIRSTKLEDSAMYFCASSEKDRGWVEQFFGPGTRLTVL.

This clonotype was seen many times. The chain couples TRBV20-1 to TRBJ2-5; D might be TRBD2 (6 bases). Germline CDR1 is DFQATT and CDR2 is SNEGSKA (reference sequence). The CDR3 sequence is 14 residues long. Trimming removed 2 bases from V and 5 bases from J, with 15 bases in between. This chain's CDR3 is CSARSTPGGETQYF. CDR3 in DNA: TGCAGTGCTAGATCAACACCCGGGGGTGAGACCCAGTACTTC.

This clonotype was recorded at least ten times. One end of the junction fails to match germline, which may point to a read error. The rearrangement uses TRBV25-1 and TRBJ2-2, with a weak D call TRBD2 (5 bases). Looked up from germline, CDR1 is MGHDK and CDR2 is SYGVNS. CDR3 size: 12 residues. In nucleotides, the CDR3 is TGTGCCAGCAGTGGCCAGGTCGGGAAGCTGTTTTTT. It encodes CASSGQVGKLFF.

This clonotype was recorded at least ten times. The chain recombines TRBV20-1 with TRBJ2-1; D is possibly TRBD1 or TRBD2 (6 bases each). CDR1 and CDR2 (germline): DFQATT, SNEGSKA (reference sequence). This CDR3 has 15 amino acids. The ends were cut back, 5 bases at V and 8 bases at J, with 22 bases in the middle. For the CDR3, the DNA is TGCAGTGCTCCAGACAGAGGGGGAAGGGGGGATGAGCAGTTCTTC. Protein: CSAPDRGGRGDEQFF.

This clonotype was observed a handful of times. Here the CDR3 reads CASGLVWGAPKAFF. CDR3 nucleotide sequence: TGTGCTAGTGGTTTGGTATGGGGGGCACCCAAAGCTTTCTTT. This chain uses TRBV12-5 with TRBJ1-1; the D gene is possibly TRBD1 (6 bases). This CDR3 comprises 14 residues. Trimming took off 0 bases at V and 9 bases at J, with 14 bases between the two ends. In germline, CDR1 is LGHNT, CDR2 FRNRAP.

This clonotype was detected ten times or more. V gene TRBV6-2 or TRBV6-3 combines with J gene TRBJ2-2; D possibly corresponds to TRBD2 (5 bases). The CDR3 sequence is 11 residues long. Germline CDR1 and CDR2: MNHEY and SVGEGT. Trimming stripped 8 bases from V and 6 bases from J, with 7 bases between. The CDR3 bases are TGTGCCAGCGTCGGGGCCGGGGAGCTGTTTTTT. Translation gives CASVGAGELFF.

There are many counts of this clonotype. Sequence at one end of the junction differs from germline and may be a read error. The chain employs TRBV6-2 or TRBV6-3 and TRBJ2-1; 12 nucleotides line up with TRBD2. The CDR3 totals 12 residues. CDR1 and CDR2 from the germline V gene are MNHEY and SVGEGT. The CDR3 sequence is CASSPPLAGGHF. The CDR3 DNA sequence: TGTGCCAGCAGTCCCCCCCTAGCGGGAGGGCACTTC.

This clonotype showed up just once. A much larger clone lies one base from this, so it may be a read error. The rearrangement uses TRBV20-1 and TRBJ2-5; D may be TRBD2 (6 bases). This CDR3 is built from 12 residues. Germline V CDR1 and CDR2: DFQATT, SNEGSKA (reference sequence). Trimming left V 3 bases short and J 4 bases short, with 9 bases between. The CDR3 region has the DNA TGCAGTGCTAGCGAGGGAGGAGAGACCCAGTACTTC. It translates to CSASEGGETQYF.

This clonotype was recorded at least ten times. This chain joins TRBV28 and TRBJ2-3; TRBD1 is a possible D gene (7 bases). Trimming left V 1 base short and J 8 bases short, with 22 bases between. From germline, CDR1 is MDHEN and CDR2 SYDVKM. The CDR3 totals 17 residues. The CDR3 sequence: CASSLYRGGALGGTQYF. DNA for the CDR3: TGTGCCAGCAGTTTATACAGGGGTGGGGCCCTGGGGGGTACGCAGTATTTT.

There are many counts of this clonotype. This chain links TRBV12-3 or TRBV12-4 with TRBJ2-5; a weak D match, TRBD1 (6 bases). V lost 8 bases, J lost 2 bases, and 18 bases lay in between. The CDR3 has 15 residues. The CDR3 sequence is CASEPRDTVQETQYF. As DNA, the CDR3 is TGTGCCAGCGAACCTCGGGACACCGTTCAAGAGACCCAGTACTTC.

This clonotype is medium-sized (0.01 to 0.1%) by share. The genes are TRBV20-1 and TRBJ2-5; no clear D. V was clipped by 4 bases and J by 2 bases, with 8 bases between them. This CDR3 is 12 amino acids long. From germline, CDR1 is DFQATT and CDR2 SNEGSKA (reference sequence). Here the CDR3 reads CSAIDSQETQYF. CDR3 bases: TGCAGTGCTATTGACTCACAAGAGACCCAGTACTTC.

This clonotype occurred many times. V usage is TRBV6-2 or TRBV6-3 and J usage is TRBJ1-5; 7 nucleotides align to TRBD1. Per the germline V gene, CDR1 is MNHEY and CDR2 is SVGEGT. Trimming cost V 5 bases and J 4 bases; bases outside gene matches: 2. The CDR3 loop spans 13 amino acids. The CDR3 nucleotides read TGTGCCAGCAGTAAGGGGGCAAATCAGCCCCAGCATTTT. This sequence encodes CASSKGANQPQHF.

Concerning this clonotype itself: A read error may explain this, as a much larger clone is one base away. This chain links TRBV19 with TRBJ1-1, with D uncertain. The CDR3 consists of 12 residues. In germline, CDR1 is LNHDA, CDR2 SQIVND (reference sequence). Trimming took off 7 bases at V and 7 bases at J, with 13 bases between the two ends. In nucleotides, the CDR3 is TGTGCCAGTACCGGGGTCCGGGGTGAAGCTTTCTTT. It specifies CASTGVRGEAFF.

This clonotype was recorded at least ten times. This chain connects TRBV27 to TRBJ2-1; 8 nucleotides line up with TRBD2. Germline V CDR1 and CDR2: MNHEY, SMNVEV (reference sequence). The V segment lost 0 bases and the J segment 1 base; nucleotides outside the gene matches: 8. The CDR3 extends over 18 amino acids. In nucleotides, the CDR3 is TGTGCCAGCAGTTTATCACCCCAGCGGGAGCTATCCTACAATGAGCAGTTCTTC. Its protein is CASSLSPQRELSYNEQFF.

The chain has TRBV29-1 and TRBJ2-5; 12 bases fit TRBD2. Germline CDR1 reads SQVTM; CDR2 reads ANQGSEA. The J segment lost 5 bases and the V segment lost 3 bases, leaving 7 bases of the junction unmatched. The CDR3 has 15 residues. CDR3 in DNA: TGCAGCGTTGAGGCTAGCGGGAGGGCCAGTGAGACCCAGTACTTC. This encodes CSVEASGRASETQYF.